This T cell receptor beta chain was captured by sequencing in a study of shared clonotypes between healthy human individuals. Findings and limits, study-wide: Clonotype sharing among donors was thought likely to change with sequencing depth.

This CDR3 spans 12 amino acids. Germline V gives CDR1 MNHEY, CDR2 SVGAGI. As regards this clone: Its target is not known. Other DNA sequences in the sample encode the same CDR3.

Repertoires were generated with immunoSEQ multiplex PCR, while TCRdb's copy carries only in-frame clones and drops some. Altogether hundreds of thousands of clones are present, roughly 77% being singletons, with the ten largest covering approximately 13%. The sequence was obtained from a woman aged 40 to 55 in good health. Some clones in this sample may be carry-over from other donors' samples. The chain joins TRBV6-5 to TRBJ2-5, with 9 bases fitting TRBD2. The DNA end lines up better with TRBJ2-7; the J call may be wrong. The sequencing sample was made of PBMCs. CDR3 sequence: CASRGRGYEQYF. The CDR3 coding sequence is TGTGCCAGCCGCGGGAGGGGATACGAGCAGTACTTC.